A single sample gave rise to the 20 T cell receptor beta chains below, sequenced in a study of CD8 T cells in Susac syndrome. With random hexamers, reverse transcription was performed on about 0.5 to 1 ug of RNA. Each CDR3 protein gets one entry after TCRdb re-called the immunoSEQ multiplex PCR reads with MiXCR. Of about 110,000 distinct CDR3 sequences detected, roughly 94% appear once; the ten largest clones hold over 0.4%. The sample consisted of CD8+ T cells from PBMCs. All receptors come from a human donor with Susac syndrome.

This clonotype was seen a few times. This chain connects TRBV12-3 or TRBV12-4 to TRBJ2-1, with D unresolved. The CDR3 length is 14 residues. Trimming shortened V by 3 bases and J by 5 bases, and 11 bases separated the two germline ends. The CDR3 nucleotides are TGTGCCAGCAGTTTTGCGTCCAGAGACAATGAGCAGTTCTTC. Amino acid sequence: CASSFASRDNEQFF.

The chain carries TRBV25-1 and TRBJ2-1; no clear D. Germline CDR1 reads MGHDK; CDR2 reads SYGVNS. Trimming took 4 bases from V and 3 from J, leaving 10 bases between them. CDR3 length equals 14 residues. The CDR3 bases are TGTGCCAGCAGTGGCATGGGGATCTACAATGAGCAGTTCTTC. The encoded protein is CASSGMGIYNEQFF.

The CDR3 protein is CSAAGGPRSYEQYF. In DNA form, the CDR3 reads TGCAGCGCTGCTGGGGGGCCCAGGTCCTACGAGCAGTACTTC. The chain carries TRBV29-1 and TRBJ2-7; D tentatively reads TRBD1 or TRBD2 (6 bases each). CDR1 and CDR2 (germline): SQVTM, ANQGSEA. V dropped 7 bases and J dropped 1 base, with 17 bases sitting between them. CDR3 size: 14 residues.

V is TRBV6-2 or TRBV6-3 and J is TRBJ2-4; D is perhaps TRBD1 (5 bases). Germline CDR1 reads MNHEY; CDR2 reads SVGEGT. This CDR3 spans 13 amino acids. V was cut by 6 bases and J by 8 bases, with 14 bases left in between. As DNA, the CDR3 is TGTGCCAGCAGCCGACAGCCCCATGACATTCAGTACTTC. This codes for CASSRQPHDIQYF.

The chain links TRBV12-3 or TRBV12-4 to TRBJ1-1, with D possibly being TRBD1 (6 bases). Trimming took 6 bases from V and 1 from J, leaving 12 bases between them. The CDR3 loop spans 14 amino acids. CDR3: CASSPGAGNTEAFF. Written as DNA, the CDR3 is TGTGCCAGCAGCCCGGGGGCAGGGAACACTGAAGCTTTCTTT.

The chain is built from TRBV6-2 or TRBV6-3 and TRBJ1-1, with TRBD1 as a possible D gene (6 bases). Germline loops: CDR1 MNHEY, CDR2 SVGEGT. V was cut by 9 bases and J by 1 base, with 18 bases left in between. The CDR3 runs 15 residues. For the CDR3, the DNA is TGTGCCAGTGTCGGGACATCCGCGGGGAACACTGAAGCTTTCTTT. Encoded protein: CASVGTSAGNTEAFF.

The CDR3 region has the DNA TGTGCCAGCAGTGGGGTAGAGCAGTTCTTC. This codes for CASSGVEQFF. J is TRBJ2-1 and V is TRBV2, with D unclear. CDR1 and CDR2 from the germline V gene are SNHLY and FYNNEI. Trimming stripped 4 bases from V and 10 bases from J, with 5 bases between. The CDR3 has 10 amino acids.

The CDR3 sequence is CASSPGTSGEQFF. The CDR3 coding sequence is TGTGCCAGCAGCCCCGGGACTTCGGGGGAGCAGTTCTTC. The chain has TRBV6-5 and TRBJ2-1; tentatively, D is TRBD2 (6 bases). Germline V CDR1 and CDR2: MNHEY, SVGAGI. V was shortened by 6 bases and J by 10 bases, with 16 bases between the two germline ends. The CDR3 extends over 13 amino acids.

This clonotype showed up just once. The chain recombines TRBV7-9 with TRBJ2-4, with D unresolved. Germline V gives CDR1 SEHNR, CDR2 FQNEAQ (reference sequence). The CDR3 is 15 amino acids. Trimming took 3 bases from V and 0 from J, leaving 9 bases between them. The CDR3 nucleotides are TGTGCCAGCAGCTTTTCCGAGACAGCCAAAAACATTCAGTACTTC. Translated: CASSFSETAKNIQYF.

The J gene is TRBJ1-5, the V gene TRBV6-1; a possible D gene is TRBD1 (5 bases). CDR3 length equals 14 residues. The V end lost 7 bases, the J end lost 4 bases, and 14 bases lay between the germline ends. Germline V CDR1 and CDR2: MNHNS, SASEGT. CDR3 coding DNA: TGTGCCAGCAACTCCGGGACGGATAATCAGCCCCAGCATTTT. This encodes CASNSGTDNQPQHF.

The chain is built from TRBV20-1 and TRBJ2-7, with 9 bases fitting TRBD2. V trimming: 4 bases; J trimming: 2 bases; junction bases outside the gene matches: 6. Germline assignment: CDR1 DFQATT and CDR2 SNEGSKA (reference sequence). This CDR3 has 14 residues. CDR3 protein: CSATEVAGAYEQYF. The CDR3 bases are TGCAGTGCTACGGAGGTAGCGGGGGCCTACGAGCAGTACTTC.

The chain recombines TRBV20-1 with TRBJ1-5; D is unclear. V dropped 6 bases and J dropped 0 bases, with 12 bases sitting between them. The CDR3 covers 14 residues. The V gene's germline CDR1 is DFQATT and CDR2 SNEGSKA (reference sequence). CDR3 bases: TGCAGTGCGGTACCCCGGGGTAGCAATCAGCCCCAGCATTTT. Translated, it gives CSAVPRGSNQPQHF.

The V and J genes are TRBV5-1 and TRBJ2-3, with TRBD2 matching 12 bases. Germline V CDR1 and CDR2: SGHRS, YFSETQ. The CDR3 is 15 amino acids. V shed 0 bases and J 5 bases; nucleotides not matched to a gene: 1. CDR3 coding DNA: TGCGCCAGCAGCTTGGTACTAGCGGGGGGAGATACGCAGTATTTT. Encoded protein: CASSLVLAGGDTQYF.

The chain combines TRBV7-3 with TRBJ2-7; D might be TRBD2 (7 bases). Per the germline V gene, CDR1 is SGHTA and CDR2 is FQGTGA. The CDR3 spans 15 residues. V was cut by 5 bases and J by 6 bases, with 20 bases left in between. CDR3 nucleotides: TGTGCCAGCAGCCTTAGTGGGGGGGCCAGACGCGAGCAGTACTTC. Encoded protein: CASSLSGGARREQYF.

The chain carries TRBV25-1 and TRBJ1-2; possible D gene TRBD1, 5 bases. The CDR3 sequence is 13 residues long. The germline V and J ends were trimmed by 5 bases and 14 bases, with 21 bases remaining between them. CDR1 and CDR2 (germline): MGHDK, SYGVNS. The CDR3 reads CASSLSLGVGFTF. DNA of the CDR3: TGTGCCAGCAGTCTATCCCTGGGGGTAGGGTTTACCTTC.

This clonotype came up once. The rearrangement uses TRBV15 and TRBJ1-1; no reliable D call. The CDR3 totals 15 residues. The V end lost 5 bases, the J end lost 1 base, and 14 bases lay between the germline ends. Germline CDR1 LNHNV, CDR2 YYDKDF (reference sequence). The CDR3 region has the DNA TGTGCCACCAGCCTGACACGCCTTTGGAACACTGAAGCTTTCTTT. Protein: CATSLTRLWNTEAFF.

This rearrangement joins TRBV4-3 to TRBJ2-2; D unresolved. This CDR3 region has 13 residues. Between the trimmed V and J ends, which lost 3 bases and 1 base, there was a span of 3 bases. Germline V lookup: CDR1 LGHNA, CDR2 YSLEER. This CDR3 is CASSQRNTGELFF. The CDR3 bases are TGCGCCAGCAGCCAGAGGAACACCGGGGAGCTGTTTTTT.

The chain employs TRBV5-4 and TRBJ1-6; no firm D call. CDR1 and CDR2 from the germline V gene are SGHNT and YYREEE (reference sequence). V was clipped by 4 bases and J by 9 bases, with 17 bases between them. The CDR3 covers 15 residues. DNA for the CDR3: TGTGCCAGCAGCCAGACCCAAGAGCCGGGTTCACCCCTCCACTTT. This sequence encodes CASSQTQEPGSPLHF.

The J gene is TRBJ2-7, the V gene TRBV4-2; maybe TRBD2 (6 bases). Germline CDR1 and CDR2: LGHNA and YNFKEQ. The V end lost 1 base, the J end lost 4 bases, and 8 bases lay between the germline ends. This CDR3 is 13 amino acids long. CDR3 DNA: TGTGCCAGCAGCCAAGCGGGGGATTACGAGCAGTACTTC. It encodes CASSQAGDYEQYF.

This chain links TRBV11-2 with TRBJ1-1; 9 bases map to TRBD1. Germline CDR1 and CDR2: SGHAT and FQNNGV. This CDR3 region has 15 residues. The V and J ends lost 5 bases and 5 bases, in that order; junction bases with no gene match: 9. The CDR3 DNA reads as TGTGCCAGCAGCCACCTAGGACAGGGGAGGACTGAAGCTTTCTTT. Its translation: CASSHLGQGRTEAFF.